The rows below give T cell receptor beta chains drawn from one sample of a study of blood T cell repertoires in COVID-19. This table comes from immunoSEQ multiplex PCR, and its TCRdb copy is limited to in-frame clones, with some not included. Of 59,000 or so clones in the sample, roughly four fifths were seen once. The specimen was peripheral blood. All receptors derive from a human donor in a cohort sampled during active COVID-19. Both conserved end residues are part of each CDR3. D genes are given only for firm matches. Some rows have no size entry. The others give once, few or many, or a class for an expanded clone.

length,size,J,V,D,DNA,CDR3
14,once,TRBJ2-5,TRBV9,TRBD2,TGTGCCAGCAGCGTAGGACTAGCGAGGGAGACCCAGTACTTC,CASSVGLARETQYF
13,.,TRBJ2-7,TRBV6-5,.,TGTGCCAGCAGTTTACAGGGTTTAAACGAGCAGTACTTC,CASSLQGLNEQYF
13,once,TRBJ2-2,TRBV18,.,TGTGCCAGCTCACCACTACCGGGTGGGGAGCTGTTTTTT,CASSPLPGGELFF
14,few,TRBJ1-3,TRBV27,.,TGTGCCAGCAGTTCTGGACAGCGTCGAAACACCATATATTTT,CASSSGQRRNTIYF
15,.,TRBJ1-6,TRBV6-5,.,TGTGCCAGCAGTACCGACGACGGCGGTTGGTCACCCCTCCACTTT,CASSTDDGGWSPLHF
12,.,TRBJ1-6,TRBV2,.,TGTGCCAGCAGTGAAGACCGGTCACCCCTCCACTTT,CASSEDRSPLHF
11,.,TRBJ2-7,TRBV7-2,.,TGTGCCAGCAGCCTCCTCGACGAGCAGTACTTC,CASSLLDEQYF
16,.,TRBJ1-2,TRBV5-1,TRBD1,TGCGCCAGCAGCTTGGCCGAGACAGGGAGACACTATGGCTACACCTTC,CASSLAETGRHYGYTF
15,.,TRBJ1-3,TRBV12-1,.,TGTGCCAGCAGCATGACCAGGGGGTCTGGAAACACCATATATTTT,CASSMTRGSGNTIYF
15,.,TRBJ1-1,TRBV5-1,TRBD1,TGCGCCAGCAGTTACCAACAGGGGGTGGGCACTGAAGCTTTCTTT,CASSYQQGVGTEAFF
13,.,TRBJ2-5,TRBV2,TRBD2,TGTGCCAGCAGTGCCGGGGGGCAAGAGACCCAGTACTTC,CASSAGGQETQYF
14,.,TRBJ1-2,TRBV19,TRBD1,TGTGCCAGTAGTCCGGGACAGGGGAGGAACGGCTACACCTTC,CASSPGQGRNGYTF
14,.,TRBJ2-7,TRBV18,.,TGTGCCAGCTCACCGCCAGGGCCCAGGTACGAGCAGTACTTC,CASSPPGPRYEQYF
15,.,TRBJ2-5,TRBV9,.,TGTGCCAGCAGCGTATCGACTAGCGGACAGGGGACCCAGTACTTC,CASSVSTSGQGTQYF
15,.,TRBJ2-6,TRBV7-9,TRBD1,TGTGCCAGCAGCGGGACAGAGGCTGGGGCCAACGTCCTGACTTTC,CASSGTEAGANVLTF
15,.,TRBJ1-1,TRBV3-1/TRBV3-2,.,TGTGCCAGCAGCCCCGGAGTACAGGGCAGGACTGAAGCTTTCTTT,CASSPGVQGRTEAFF
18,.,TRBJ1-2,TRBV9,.,TGTGCCAGCAGCCCCAAATCAGGTGGGGGGGAATTGAGGCATGGCTACACCTTC,CASSPKSGGGELRHGYTF
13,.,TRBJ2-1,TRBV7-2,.,TGTGCCAGCAGCTTAGCGCGCGACAATGAGCAGTTCTTC,CASSLARDNEQFF
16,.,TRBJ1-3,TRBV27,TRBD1,TGTGCCAGCAGAAAACAGGGGCCCTACTCTGGAAACACCATATATTTT,CASRKQGPYSGNTIYF
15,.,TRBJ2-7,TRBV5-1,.,TGCGCCAGCAGCTTGGCGGGCGGGGAAGCCTACGAGCAGTACTTC,CASSLAGGEAYEQYF
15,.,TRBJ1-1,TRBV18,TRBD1,TGTGCCAGCTCACCACTGGGGACAGGGGACACTGAAGCTTTCTTT,CASSPLGTGDTEAFF
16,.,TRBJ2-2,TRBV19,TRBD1,TGTGCCAGTAGTCTAGTCTGGCAGGGGGCCACCGGGGAGCTGTTTTTT,CASSLVWQGATGELFF
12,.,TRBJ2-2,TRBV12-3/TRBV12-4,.,TGTGCCAGCAGCCCCGACAGCGGGGAGCTGTTTTTT,CASSPDSGELFF
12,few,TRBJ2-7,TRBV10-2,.,TGCGCCAGCGCAACACAGGGATACGAGCAGTACTTC,CASATQGYEQYF
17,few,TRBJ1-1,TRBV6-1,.,TGTGCCAGCAGTGCTCCCTGGGGGGGCCGGGGGAACACTGAAGCTTTCTTT,CASSAPWGGRGNTEAFF
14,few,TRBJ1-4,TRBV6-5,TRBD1,TGTGCCAGCAGTCGACAGGGGATAATGGAAAAACTGTTTTTT,CASSRQGIMEKLFF
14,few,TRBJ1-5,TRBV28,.,TGTGCCAGCAGACCCCCCGGGGGCAATCAGCCCCAGCATTTT,CASRPPGGNQPQHF
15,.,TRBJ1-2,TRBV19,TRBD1,TGTGCCAGTAGTACCAGGGGGCGCGACTTGGATGGCTACACCTTC,CASSTRGRDLDGYTF
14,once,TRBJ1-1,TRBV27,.,TGTGCCAGCAGTTTGGAACAGTCGAACACTGAAGCTTTCTTT,CASSLEQSNTEAFF
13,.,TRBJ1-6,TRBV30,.,TGTGCCGGCTCCGGGGAAAATAATTCACCCCTCCACTTT,CAGSGENNSPLHF
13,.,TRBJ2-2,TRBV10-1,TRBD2,TGCGCCAGCAGTGATCCGGAGAGCGGGAAGCTGTTTTTT,CASSDPESGKLFF
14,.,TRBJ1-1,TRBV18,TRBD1,TGTGCCAGCTCACTGGGACAGGGGAACACTGAAGCTTTCTTT,CASSLGQGNTEAFF
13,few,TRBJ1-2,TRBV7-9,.,TGTGCCAGCAGCATGACAGAAAACTATGGCTACACCTTC,CASSMTENYGYTF
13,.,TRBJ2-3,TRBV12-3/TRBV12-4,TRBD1,TGTGCCAGCAGCCGGGACAGGGGGGACACGCAGTATTTT,CASSRDRGDTQYF
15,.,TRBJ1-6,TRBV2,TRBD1,TGTGCCAGCAGTAGCCGGGACAGTCAGAATTCACCCCTCCACTTT,CASSSRDSQNSPLHF
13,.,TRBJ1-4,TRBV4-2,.,TGTGCCAGCAGCCAAGTGCAGGATGAAAAACTGTTTTTT,CASSQVQDEKLFF
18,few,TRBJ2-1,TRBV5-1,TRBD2,TGCGCCAGCAGCTTGGCCCCCTCGGGGGCGGGGGGGCCCGCTGAGCAGTTCTTC,CASSLAPSGAGGPAEQFF
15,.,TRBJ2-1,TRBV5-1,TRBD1,TGCGCCAGCAGCTTGCAGGGACAGGGGTACAATGAGCAGTTCTTC,CASSLQGQGYNEQFF
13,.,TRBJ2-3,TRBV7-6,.,TGTGCCAGCAGCTTAACTAGGGTAGATACGCAGTATTTT,CASSLTRVDTQYF
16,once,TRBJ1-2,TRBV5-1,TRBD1,TGCGCCAGCAGCCCGGACAGGCAGGGAACAAACTATGGCTACACCTTC,CASSPDRQGTNYGYTF
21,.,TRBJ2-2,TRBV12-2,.,TGTGCAAGTCGCCAACACTGTCTAGGTGGGGCAACAGAATCGAACACCGGGGAGCTGTTTTTT,CASRQHCLGGATESNTGELFF
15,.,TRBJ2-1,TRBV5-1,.,TGCGCCAGCAGCCTAGGGGTAGCGGACAACAATGAGCAGTTCTTC,CASSLGVADNNEQFF
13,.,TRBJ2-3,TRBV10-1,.,TGCGCCAGCAGTGAGTTTCGTACATATACGCAGTATTTT,CASSEFRTYTQYF
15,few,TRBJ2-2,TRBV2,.,TGTGCCAGCAGTGCGGGAATAGGGACAACCGGGGAGCTGTTTTTT,CASSAGIGTTGELFF
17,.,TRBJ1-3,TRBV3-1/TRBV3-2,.,TGTGCCAGCAGCCAAGCGAGATCGGGGTTAACTGGAAACACCATATATTTT,CASSQARSGLTGNTIYF
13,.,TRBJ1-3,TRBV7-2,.,TGTGCCAGCAGCTGGGACAATAGAAACACCATATATTTT,CASSWDNRNTIYF